This T cell receptor (beta chain) is drawn from a study of PD-L1 blockade in urothelial cancer (dated by TCRdb to between 2016 and 2019). Turning to the overall study: Every patient began therapy at some point between 2013 and 2015 and was given atezolizumab 1,200 mg intravenously every 3 weeks. About 90% of the 29 patients were males with bladder-origin urothelial cancer, and about 65% of the roughly 30 reported a prior smoking history. Patients had an ECOG performance status of 0 or 1 and had received between 0 and 3 prior chemotherapy regimens. Blood samples were analyzed 3 weeks after the start of treatment (second dose) and 6 weeks after the start of treatment. Blood samples gave median yields of approximately 130,000 T cells and some 80,000 unique TCRs, along with a median clonality of around 0.08. An exploratory multi-omic analysis was conducted of the somatic, immune and clinical correlates of response to PD-L1 blockade with atezolizumab in urothelial cancer. Pretreatment tumor samples, along with matched peripheral blood serially collected before and after atezolizumab treatment, were subjected to TCR sequencing. Progression-free survival longer than 6 months counted as durable clinical benefit, and TCR features were additionally tested against both progression-free and overall survival. In the same patients, pretreatment tumors underwent whole exome sequencing and RNA sequencing in addition to TCR sequencing. Durable clinical benefit was achieved by nine patients but not by the remaining 20. Pretreatment blood TCR-seq was available for around 29 patients, at least one posttreatment blood collection was obtained for around 25 patients, and tumor TCR-seq was available for around 25 patients. What the work shows at the level of the full study, not this receptor alone: Because the sample size was small (n ≈ 31) and many of the analyses were exploratory, the results are meant to be hypothesis-generating. Patients with durable benefit showed greater expansion of tumor-associated TCR clones in peripheral blood 3 weeks after starting treatment (n of about 20, p = 0.022). A pretreatment peripheral blood TCR clonality below the median was linked to improved progression-free and overall survival.

A note on this clone: Its recognized antigen is unknown. There are no base qualities to consult, and no much larger clone falls within one base.

The sample's time point label, in plain terms: peripheral blood 6 weeks after treatment start. The cohort included under 35 patients with locally advanced or metastatic urothelial carcinoma who were treated at Memorial Sloan Kettering on a trial protocol. Peripheral blood mononuclear cells were collected pretreatment and during treatment, with between 1 and 8 total time points per patient. The Qiagen DNeasy Blood extraction kit was used to purify genomic DNA from total PBMCs and from tumor samples. Collected pretreatment and during treatment, PBMCs were isolated and stored as previously described. V is reduced by 4 bases and J by 9 bases, leaving a spacing of 16 bases between them. The CDR3 has 15 amino acids, counting the end cysteine and phenylalanine. Only the CDR3 portion is preserved as DNA: 45 bases, with reading frame beginning at the first base. From the germline V gene, CDR1 is MNHNS and CDR2 is SASEGT.

Synthetic TCR analog templates were spiked into each PCR so that absolute template abundance could be estimated from read counts. The immunoSEQ assay used bias-controlled V and J gene primers to amplify TCRbeta CDR3 regions from genomic DNA. Sequencing of rearranged TCRbeta segments was performed at approximately 20X coverage. The original pipeline was this. Clustering was used to correct sequencing errors, and CDR3s were annotated against IMGT to assign V, D and J genes. Downstream analyses used only productive TCRbeta rearrangements, leaving out any out-of-frame or stop-codon sequences. Clonality was calculated as one minus the Shannon entropy normalized by the log of the number of unique productive sequences. Clones differing between time points or between blood and tumor were identified using Fisher's exact test with Benjamini-Hochberg correction, with an adjusted p below 0.01 applied as the threshold. Drawn from immuneACCESS, this table holds only the in-frame rearrangements with V and J called that TCRdb kept. Clones are partly lost; checked studies trace under half to an unresolved V gene and leave the rest unexplained. The V and J calls and clone size come from that table; D and trimming were worked out from the DNA. The sample records around 38,000 clones, 75% to 90% of which are singletons. The leading ten clones occupy roughly 24% of the sample.

The sequence joins TRBV6-1 to TRBJ1-6, with a weak D call of TRBD1 (5 bases match). This clonotype was sampled from a man aged 60 to 69 with urothelial cancer. Specimen: PBMCs, collected around atezolizumab (anti-PD-L1) treatment. The CDR3 reads as follows: CASSGGTTASSPLHF. The DNA reads as follows: TGTGCCAGCAGTGGGGGCACGACCGCTAGTTCACCCCTCCACTTT.